One sample yielded the 17 T cell receptor beta chains listed below, sequenced in a study of identical twins. TCRdb processed the 5' RACE reads anew with MiXCR; each CDR3 protein has one entry. The repertoire includes 1.5 million to 2 million distinct CDR3 sequences, 25% to 35% of them detected once, and approximately 0.29% sits in the top ten. Material: cord blood. Receptors originate from a newborn girl in good health.

This chain links TRBV12-3 or TRBV12-4 with TRBJ2-1; the D gene is possibly TRBD2 (6 bases). The length of the CDR3 is 13 residues. The V end was cut by 7 bases, the J end by 7 bases, with 14 bases between. CDR3 loop: CASTPREWNEQFF. As DNA, the CDR3 is TGTGCCAGCACCCCCCGGGAGTGGAATGAGCAGTTCTTC.

The V and J genes are TRBV20-1 and TRBJ2-7, with 8 nucleotides matching TRBD1. Germline CDR1 is DFQATT and CDR2 is SNEGSKA (reference sequence). V trimming: 6 bases; J trimming: 8 bases; junction bases outside the gene matches: 15. The CDR3 runs to 14 residues. CDR3 loop: CSALRPGGEGQQYF. The CDR3 bases are TGCAGTGCCCTTAGGCCAGGGGGCGAAGGGCAGCAGTACTTC.

This chain joins TRBV19 and TRBJ2-1; 10 bases map to TRBD2. This CDR3 comprises 14 residues. V gave up 9 bases and J gave up 8 bases; unmatched junction bases: 10. Germline V gene sequence: CDR1 LNHDA, CDR2 SQIVND (reference sequence). The CDR3 coding sequence is TGTGCCAGGACCCTAGCGGGAGTTAATCATGAGCAGTTCTTC. Translated: CARTLAGVNHEQFF.

This clonotype was seen many times. This chain joins TRBV20-1 and TRBJ2-5; 7 bases are a match to TRBD2. J lost 4 bases, V lost 2 bases, and 4 bases had no gene match. Per the germline V gene, CDR1 is DFQATT and CDR2 is SNEGSKA (reference sequence). The CDR3 length is 13 residues. The CDR3 coding sequence is TGCAGTGCTAGAAGGGAGGGGTCAGAGACCCAGTACTTC. Amino acid sequence: CSARREGSETQYF.

This clonotype appeared a few times. The V call is TRBV4-1, the J call TRBJ2-7; D is undetermined. This CDR3 region has 13 residues. The germline V and J ends were trimmed by 1 base and 4 bases, with 8 bases remaining between them. Germline assignment: CDR1 MGHRA and CDR2 YSYEKL. The CDR3 DNA is TGCGCCAGCAGCCAAGTCCCCGTATACGAGCAGTACTTC. Translation: CASSQVPVYEQYF.

This chain links TRBV5-1 with TRBJ2-1; D might be TRBD2 (6 bases). Germline CDR1 and CDR2: SGHRS and YFSETQ. Between the trimmed V and J ends, which lost 3 bases and 5 bases, there was a span of 12 bases. The CDR3 extends over 14 amino acids. The CDR3, as DNA: TGCGCCAGCAGCTCCCGGGACTTCAACAATGAGCAGTTCTTC. As protein: CASSSRDFNNEQFF.

The chain uses TRBV28 and TRBJ2-7; D ambiguous. Germline V gene lookup returns CDR1 MDHEN and CDR2 SYDVKM. The CDR3 length is 14 residues. V dropped 1 base and J dropped 7 bases, with 14 bases sitting between them. The CDR3 region has the DNA TGTGCCAGCAGTTTATCAGGAGCCCCCAATGAGCAGTACTTC. Translated: CASSLSGAPNEQYF. The whole variable domain, filled in from reference TRBV28 and TRBJ2-7, reads DVKVTQSSRYLVKRTGEKVFLECVQDMDHENMFWYRQDPGLGLRLIYFSYDVKMKEKGDIPEGYSVSREKKERFSLILESASTNQTSMYLCASSLSGAPNEQYFGPGTRLTVT.

The chain links TRBV20-1 to TRBJ1-5; D is unclear. CDR1 DFQATT and CDR2 SNEGSKA come from the germline V gene (reference sequence). V was shortened by 5 bases and J by 2 bases, with 16 bases between the two germline ends. CDR3 length equals 15 residues. The chain's CDR3 is CSACDISGGNQPQHF. The CDR3 DNA sequence: TGCAGTGCTTGCGACATCTCTGGAGGCAATCAGCCCCAGCATTTT.

V is TRBV11-2 and J is TRBJ2-1; 8 bases are a match to TRBD2. V shed 2 bases, J shed 3 bases, and the junction held 9 bases outside the gene matches. Germline CDR1 SGHAT, CDR2 FQNNGV. This CDR3 is built from 17 residues. The CDR3 protein is CASSLSPASGFYNEQFF. The DNA for the CDR3 is TGTGCCAGCAGCTTATCCCCAGCTAGCGGGTTCTACAATGAGCAGTTCTTC.

This chain connects TRBV3-1 to TRBJ1-1; tentatively, D is TRBD1 (5 bases). The CDR3 has 16 amino acids. The V gene's germline CDR1 is LGHDT and CDR2 YNNKEL (reference sequence). Trimming pared 1 base from V and 4 bases from J, leaving 16 bases between. The CDR3 is CASSQASDGTGTEAFF. CDR3 nucleotides: TGTGCCAGCAGCCAAGCCTCGGATGGGACGGGCACTGAAGCTTTCTTT. Based on the CDR3 plus reference TRBV3-1 and TRBJ1-1, the full variable domain is DTAVSQTPKYLVTQMGNDKSIKCEQNLGHDTMYWYKQDSKKFLKIMFSYNNKELIINETVPNRFSPKSPDKAHLNLHINSLELGDSAVYFCASSQASDGTGTEAFFGQGTRLTVV.

This clonotype was picked up a small number of times. This chain uses TRBV11-2 with TRBJ2-1; D call uncertain. The end of the DNA fits TRBJ2-7 better, so the J call may be wrong. This CDR3 spans 18 amino acids. CDR1 and CDR2 (germline): SGHAT, FQNNGV. CDR3 nucleotides: TGTGCCAGCAGCTTAGAGCCCTATGCACTGGCTCGCTACAATGAGCAGTACTTC. Amino acid sequence: CASSLEPYALARYNEQYF.

The rearrangement links TRBV19 to TRBJ2-4, with a weak D call TRBD2 (6 bases). The end of the DNA is better explained by TRBJ2-7, so the J call may be wrong. This CDR3 has 14 amino acids. Germline assignment: CDR1 LNHDA and CDR2 SQIVND (reference sequence). CDR3 sequence (DNA): TGTGCCAGTAGTATAGCCCTAGCGTCGGGCGAGCAGTACTTC. Its protein is CASSIALASGEQYF.

A remark on this clonotype: Being one base from a much bigger clone, this may be a read error. The rearrangement uses TRBV14 and TRBJ2-7; maybe TRBD2 (6 bases). Germline assignment: CDR1 SGHDN and CDR2 FVKESK. CDR3 length: 15 residues. The CDR3 protein is CASSQEKEGQYERYF. CDR3 coding DNA: TGTGCCAGCAGCCAAGAAAAGGAGGGTCAGTACGAGCGGTACTTC.

The chain employs TRBV4-1 and TRBJ2-2, with 8 nucleotides matching TRBD1. This CDR3 is built from 16 residues. V was pared by 1 base and J by 5 bases, with 6 bases of the junction left unmatched. Germline V gene data show CDR1 as MGHRA and CDR2 as YSYEKL. The CDR3 bases are TGCGCCAGCAGCCAAGGATTCAGGGGGCGTACCGGGGAGCTGTTTTTT. Protein product: CASSQGFRGRTGELFF.

This clonotype was counted only a few times. The genes are TRBV25-1 and TRBJ2-5, with D possibly matching TRBD1 (5 bases). Germline V lookup: CDR1 MGHDK, CDR2 SYGVNS. V lost 3 bases and J lost 3, with 11 bases in between. This CDR3 is built from 14 residues. The CDR3 sequence: CASSDWGREETQYF. The DNA of the CDR3 is TGTGCCAGCAGTGATTGGGGCAGGGAAGAGACCCAGTACTTC.

The chain links TRBV7-9 to TRBJ2-7, with D tentatively TRBD1 (6 bases). CDR3 size: 14 residues. Trimming cost V 7 bases and J 1 base, with 14 bases left between them. The V gene's germline CDR1 is SEHNR and CDR2 FQNEAQ (reference sequence). CDR3 in DNA: TGTGCCAGCACCGAATGGACAGAATCCTACGAGCAGTACTTC. Translation gives CASTEWTESYEQYF.

This chain links TRBV9 with TRBJ2-2; D is perhaps TRBD2 (5 bases). Germline CDR1 SGDLS, CDR2 YYNGEE. V was trimmed by 1 base and J by 4 bases, leaving 11 bases between them. The CDR3 runs 15 residues. The CDR3 region is CASSVTSRATGELFF. Written as DNA, the CDR3 is TGTGCCAGCAGCGTAACTAGTCGGGCCACCGGGGAGCTGTTTTTT.